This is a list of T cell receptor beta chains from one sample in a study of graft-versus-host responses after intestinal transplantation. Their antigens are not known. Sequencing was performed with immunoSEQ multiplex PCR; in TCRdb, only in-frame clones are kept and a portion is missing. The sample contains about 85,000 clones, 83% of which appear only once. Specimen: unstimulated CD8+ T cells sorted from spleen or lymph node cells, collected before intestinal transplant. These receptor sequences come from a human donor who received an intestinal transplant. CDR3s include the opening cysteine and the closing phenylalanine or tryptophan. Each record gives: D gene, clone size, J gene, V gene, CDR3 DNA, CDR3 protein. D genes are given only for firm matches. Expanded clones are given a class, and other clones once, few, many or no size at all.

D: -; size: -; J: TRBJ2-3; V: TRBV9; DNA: TGTGCCAGCAGCGTCTACGGGAGCACAGATACGCAGTATTTT; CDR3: CASSVYGSTDTQYF
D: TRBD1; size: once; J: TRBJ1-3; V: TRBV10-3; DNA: TGTGCCATCAGTGAGTCGGTGGGACAGGGAAACACCATATATTTT; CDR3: CAISESVGQGNTIYF
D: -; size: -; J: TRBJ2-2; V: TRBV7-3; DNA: TGTGCCAGCAGCTTAACCGCAGGGTTGAACACCGGGGAGCTGTTTTTT; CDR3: CASSLTAGLNTGELFF
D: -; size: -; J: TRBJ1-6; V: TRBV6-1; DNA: TGTGCCAGCAGTAACGGCACAGGGTCGTCACCCCTCCACTTT; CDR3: CASSNGTGSSPLHF
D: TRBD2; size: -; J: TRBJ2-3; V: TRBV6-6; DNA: TGTGCCAGCAGTTGGGACTACCCGACCGGCACAGATACGCAGTATTTT; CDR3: CASSWDYPTGTDTQYF
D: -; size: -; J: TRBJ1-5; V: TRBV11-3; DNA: TGTGCCAGCGGCCGGGGCAGCTTCAATCAGCCCCAGCATTTT; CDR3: CASGRGSFNQPQHF
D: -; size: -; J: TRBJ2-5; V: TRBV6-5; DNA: TGTGCCAGCAGCCTGGTCGGACTGGGGAAAGAGACCCAGTACTTC; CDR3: CASSLVGLGKETQYF
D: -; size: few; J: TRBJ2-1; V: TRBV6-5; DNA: TGTGCCAGCAGCGTGGACAGTCTGAGGGAGCAGTTCTTC; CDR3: CASSVDSLREQFF
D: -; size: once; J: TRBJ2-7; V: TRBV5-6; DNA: TGTGCCAGCAGCTTGGGGGGACCCGCCTACGAGCAGTACTTC; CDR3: CASSLGGPAYEQYF
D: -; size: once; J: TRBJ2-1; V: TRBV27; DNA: TGTGCCAGCAGTTTTTATCCCTACAATGAGCAGTTCTTC; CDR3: CASSFYPYNEQFF
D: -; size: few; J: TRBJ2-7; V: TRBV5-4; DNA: TGTGCCAGCAGCTTGGGGCCACAGGGCTACGAGCAGTACTTC; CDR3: CASSLGPQGYEQYF
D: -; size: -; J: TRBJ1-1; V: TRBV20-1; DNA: TGCAGTGCTAGAGTCCAAGGGGAAGCTTTCTTT; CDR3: CSARVQGEAFF
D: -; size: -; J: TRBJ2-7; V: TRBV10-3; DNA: TGTGCCATCAGTGAGTCGAAGCCCGAGCGGGACACGAGGGAGCAGTACTTC; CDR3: CAISESKPERDTREQYF
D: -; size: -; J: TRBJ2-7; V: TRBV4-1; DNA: TGCGCCAGCAGCCAAGGAGGCGGGCGCTCCTACGAGCAGTACTTC; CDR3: CASSQGGGRSYEQYF
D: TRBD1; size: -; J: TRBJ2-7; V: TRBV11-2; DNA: TGTGCCAGCAGCTTATTTATTGTGGTTGGGACAGGGAGAAAGGACGAGCAGTACTTC; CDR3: CASSLFIVVGTGRKDEQYF
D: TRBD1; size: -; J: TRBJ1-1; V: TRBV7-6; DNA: TGTGCCAGCAGCCCATTGAGGACAGGGGGCACTGAAGCTTTCTTT; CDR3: CASSPLRTGGTEAFF
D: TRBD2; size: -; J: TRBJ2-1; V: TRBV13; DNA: TGTGCCAGCAGCTTCCCTAGCGGGACCCCCCACAATGAGCAGTTCTTC; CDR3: CASSFPSGTPHNEQFF
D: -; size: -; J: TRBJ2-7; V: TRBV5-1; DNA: TGCGCCAGCAGCTTGGATCTAGCGAGCTACGAGCAGTACTTC; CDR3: CASSLDLASYEQYF
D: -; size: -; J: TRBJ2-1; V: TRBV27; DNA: TGTGCCAGCAGTTTATCGAAAGCCAATGAGCAGTTCTTC; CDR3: CASSLSKANEQFF
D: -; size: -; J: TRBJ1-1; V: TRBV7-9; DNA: TGTGCCAGCAGCTTAGAATGGGCTGAAGCTTTCTTT; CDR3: CASSLEWAEAFF
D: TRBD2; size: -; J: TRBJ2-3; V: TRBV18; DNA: TGTGCCAGCTCACTGGGACTAGCGGACGGTTGGGATACGCAGTATTTT; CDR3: CASSLGLADGWDTQYF
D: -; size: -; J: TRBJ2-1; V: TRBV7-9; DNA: TGTGCCAGCGCTATCCTGGGCAATGAGCAGTTCTTC; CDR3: CASAILGNEQFF
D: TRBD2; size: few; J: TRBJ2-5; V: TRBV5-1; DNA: TGCGCCAGCAGGCCCGGACTAGCGGGGTTACCGTACCAAGAGACCCAGTACTTC; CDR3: CASRPGLAGLPYQETQYF
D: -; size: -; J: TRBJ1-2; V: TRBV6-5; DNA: TGTGCCAGCAGTTACTTGAAAGGAAAAGGGGTTGGCTACACCTTC; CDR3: CASSYLKGKGVGYTF
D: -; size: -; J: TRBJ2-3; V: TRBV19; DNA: TGTGCCAGTAGTATCTCAGGGGCAGGTACAGATACGCAGTATTTT; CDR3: CASSISGAGTDTQYF
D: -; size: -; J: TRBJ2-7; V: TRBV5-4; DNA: TGTGCCAGCTCCGCCTGGACAAGGTTTTCCTACGAGCAGTACTTC; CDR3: CASSAWTRFSYEQYF
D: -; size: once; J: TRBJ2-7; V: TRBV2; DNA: TGTGCCAGCATATCTCGTCCGGAGACAGGCCGATTCTCCTACGAGCAGTACTTC; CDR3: CASISRPETGRFSYEQYF
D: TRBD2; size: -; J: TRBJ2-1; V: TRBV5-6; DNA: TGTGCCAGCAGCCCGGGACTAGCTTACAACAATGAGCAGTTCTTC; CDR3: CASSPGLAYNNEQFF
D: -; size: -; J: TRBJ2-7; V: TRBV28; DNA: TGTGCCAGCAGTACATTAACAGGGTTCTACGAGCAGTACTTC; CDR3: CASSTLTGFYEQYF
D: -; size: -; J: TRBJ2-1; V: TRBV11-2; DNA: TGTGCCAGCACGCTCGGCGGTTCGCATTACAATGAGCAGTTCTTC; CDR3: CASTLGGSHYNEQFF
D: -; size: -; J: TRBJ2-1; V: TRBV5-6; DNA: TGTGCCAGCAGCTTCGTGACAGGGGGCTCTAGCGGGACAAGGAATGAGCAGTTCTTC; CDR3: CASSFVTGGSSGTRNEQFF
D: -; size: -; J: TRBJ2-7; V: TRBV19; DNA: TGTGCCAGTAGTTGGGGTCTTACCTACGAGCAGTACTTC; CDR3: CASSWGLTYEQYF
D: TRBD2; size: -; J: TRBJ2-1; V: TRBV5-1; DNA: TGCGCCAGCAGCTTGTTTGCGGGAGTAACCTACAATGAGCAGTTCTTC; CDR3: CASSLFAGVTYNEQFF